Relative to its sample, the clone carrying this TCR beta chain is medium-sized. Its antigen remains unidentified. Clones were sequenced by immunoSEQ multiplex PCR, and TCRdb holds only the in-frame ones, with some missing. The sample lists approximately 10,000 clones, roughly 40% occurring once. The mixed lymphocyte reaction cells underwent coculture at 37°C for over 5 days. This sample is part of a study of siplizumab effects on memory and regulatory T cells. The overall study: Paired reactions compared siplizumab at approximately 1 ug/mL with no drug, using mixed lymphocyte reactions.

The receptor's source is a human donor in good health; the cells came from an allogeneic mixed lymphocyte reaction. Sequenced sample: CFSE-low (dividing) CD4+ T cells sorted from an allogeneic mixed lymphocyte reaction.

The DNA for the CDR3 is TGCGCCAGCAGCTTAGGGACAGGGTCCACCTACGAGCAGTACTTC. It is translated as CASSLGTGSTYEQYF. This chain joins TRBV5-1 and TRBJ2-7; TRBD1 matches at 9 bases. CDR1 and CDR2 (germline): SGHRS, YFSETQ. The CDR3 extends over 15 amino acids. Trimming took 2 bases from V and 2 from J; bases not matched to a gene: 5.